These T cell receptor beta chains were read from a single sample in a study of shared clonotypes between healthy human individuals. This table comes from immunoSEQ multiplex PCR, and its TCRdb copy is limited to in-frame clones, with some not included. The data show 1.5 million to 2.5 million clones, just under 95% seen once. The specimen was naive CD8+ T cells sorted from blood. The receptors stem from a man in his late teens or twenties in good health. Both conserved end residues are part of each CDR3. The D gene is left open where the match is weak. Some rows mark clone size as missing; the rest say once, few, many or name a class of expanded clone.

TRBJ2-7	.	.	TRBV5-6	CASSFGLSYEQYF	TGTGCCAGCAGCTTCGGACTTTCCTACGAGCAGTACTTC
TRBJ2-7	.	.	TRBV4-1	CASSPATGLFYEQYF	TGCGCCAGCAGCCCCGCCACGGGTCTTTTTTACGAGCAGTACTTC
TRBJ2-5	.	.	TRBV9	CASSTDGGPQETQYF	TGTGCCAGCAGCACCGACGGGGGGCCCCAAGAGACCCAGTACTTC
TRBJ1-4	TRBD1	.	TRBV19	CASSIRGGGLFF	TGTGCCAGTAGTATACGGGGAGGGGGCCTGTTTTTT
TRBJ2-3	.	.	TRBV9	CASSVAGGGGTDTQYF	TGTGCCAGCAGCGTAGCAGGTGGCGGGGGCACAGATACGCAGTATTTT
TRBJ1-3	.	.	TRBV7-9	CASTPRGNTIYF	TGTGCCAGCACCCCCCGGGGAAACACCATATATTTT
TRBJ2-3	.	.	TRBV11-2	CASSLVVTSWSTDTQYF	TGTGCCAGCAGCTTAGTCGTCACTAGCTGGAGCACAGATACGCAGTATTTT
TRBJ2-2	.	.	TRBV6-5	CASSPLGADTGELFF	TGTGCCAGCAGCCCGCTCGGGGCGGACACCGGGGAGCTGTTTTTT
TRBJ2-3	.	.	TRBV7-9	CASSLTNTDTQYF	TGTGCCAGCAGCTTGACTAACACAGATACGCAGTATTTT
TRBJ1-1	.	.	TRBV4-1	CASSQERGLGTEAFF	TGCGCCAGCAGCCAAGAAAGGGGACTTGGAACTGAAGCTTTCTTT
TRBJ2-3	.	.	TRBV7-8	CASTRSFTPAITDTQYF	TGTGCCAGCACCCGATCGTTTACTCCGGCGATCACAGATACGCAGTATTTT
TRBJ1-2	.	.	TRBV5-1	CASSPEAGIFYGYTF	TGCGCCAGCAGCCCAGAGGCAGGGATTTTCTATGGCTACACCTTC
TRBJ2-5	TRBD1	.	TRBV27	CASSEGTGDVLETQYF	TGTGCCAGCAGTGAGGGGACAGGGGATGTCTTAGAGACCCAGTACTTC
TRBJ2-1	.	.	TRBV7-9	CASSLQLYNEQFF	TGTGCCAGCAGCTTACAGTTGTACAATGAGCAGTTCTTC
TRBJ1-2	TRBD1	.	TRBV7-2	CASSATGVHGYTF	TGTGCCAGCAGCGCCACAGGGGTACATGGCTACACCTTC
TRBJ2-3	.	.	TRBV5-4	CASSLGTDTDTQYF	TGTGCCAGCAGCCTCGGGACTGACACAGATACGCAGTATTTT
TRBJ2-7	TRBD1	.	TRBV4-3	CASSQAWGTVYEQYF	TGCGCCAGCAGCCAAGCCTGGGGGACAGTCTACGAGCAGTACTTC
TRBJ2-7	TRBD2	.	TRBV9	CASSVGSGPYEQYF	TGTGCCAGCAGCGTAGGTAGCGGGCCCTACGAGCAGTACTTC
TRBJ2-7	.	once	TRBV10-3	CAISEGGGAYEQYF	TGTGCCATCAGTGAAGGAGGGGGCGCCTACGAGCAGTACTTC
TRBJ2-5	.	.	TRBV6-6	CASSPSTGAETQYF	TGTGCCAGCAGCCCCTCGACAGGTGCTGAGACCCAGTACTTC